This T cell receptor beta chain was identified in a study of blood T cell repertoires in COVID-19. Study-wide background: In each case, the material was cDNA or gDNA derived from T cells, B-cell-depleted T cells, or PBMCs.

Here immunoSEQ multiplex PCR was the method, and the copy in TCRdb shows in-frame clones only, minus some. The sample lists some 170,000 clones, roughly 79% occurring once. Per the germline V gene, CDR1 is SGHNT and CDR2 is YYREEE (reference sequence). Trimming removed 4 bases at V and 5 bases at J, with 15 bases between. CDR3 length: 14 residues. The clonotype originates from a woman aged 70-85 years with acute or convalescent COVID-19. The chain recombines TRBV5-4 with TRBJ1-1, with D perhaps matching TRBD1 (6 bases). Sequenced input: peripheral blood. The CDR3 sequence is CASSPLGRGTEAFF. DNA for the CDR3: TGTGCCAGCAGCCCTCTAGGCAGGGGAACTGAAGCTTTCTTT.